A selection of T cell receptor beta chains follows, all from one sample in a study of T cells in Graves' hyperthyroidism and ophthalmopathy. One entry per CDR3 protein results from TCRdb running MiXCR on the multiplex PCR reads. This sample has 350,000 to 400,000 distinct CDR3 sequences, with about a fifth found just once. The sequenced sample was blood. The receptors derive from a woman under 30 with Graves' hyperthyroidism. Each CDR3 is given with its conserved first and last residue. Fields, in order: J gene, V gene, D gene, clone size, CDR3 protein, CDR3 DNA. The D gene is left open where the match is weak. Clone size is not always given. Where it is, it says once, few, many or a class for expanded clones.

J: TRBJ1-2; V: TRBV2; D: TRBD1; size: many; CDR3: CASSIRGQPYGYTF; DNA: TGTGCCAGCAGCATCCGGGGACAGCCCTATGGCTACACCTTC
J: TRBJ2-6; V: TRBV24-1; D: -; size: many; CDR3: CATSLTGANVLTF; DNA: TGTGCCACCAGTCTAACTGGGGCCAACGTCCTGACTTTC
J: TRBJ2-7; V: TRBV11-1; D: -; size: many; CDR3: CASSLAGRESEQYF; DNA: TGTGCCAGCAGCTTAGCGGGACGGGAGTCCGAGCAGTACTTC
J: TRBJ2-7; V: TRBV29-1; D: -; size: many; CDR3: CSVVGHGVSYEQYF; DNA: TGCAGCGTTGTGGGACATGGAGTGTCCTACGAGCAGTACTTC
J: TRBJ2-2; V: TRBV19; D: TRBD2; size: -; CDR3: CASSISGLSGGSDGELFF; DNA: TGTGCCAGTAGTATTTCAGGACTAAGCGGGGGTTCGGACGGGGAGCTGTTTTTT
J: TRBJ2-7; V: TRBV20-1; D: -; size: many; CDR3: CSAEGSLYEQYF; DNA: TGCAGTGCCGAGGGGAGTTTATACGAGCAGTACTTC
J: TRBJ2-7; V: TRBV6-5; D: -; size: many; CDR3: CASSYVLGSYEQYF; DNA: TGTGCCAGCAGTTACGTGCTGGGCTCCTACGAGCAGTACTTC
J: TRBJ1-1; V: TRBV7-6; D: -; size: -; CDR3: CASSPAQANTEAFF; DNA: TGTGCCAGCAGTCCGGCCCAGGCAAACACTGAAGCTTTCTTT
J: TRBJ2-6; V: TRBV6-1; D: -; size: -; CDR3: CASLPKRAGANVLTF; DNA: TGTGCCAGCCTCCCCAAACGGGCTGGGGCCAACGTCCTGACTTTC
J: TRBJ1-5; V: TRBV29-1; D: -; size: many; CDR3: CSVEDPPGNQPQHF; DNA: TGCAGCGTTGAAGACCCACCGGGCAATCAGCCCCAGCATTTT
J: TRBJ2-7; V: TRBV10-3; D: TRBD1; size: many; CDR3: CAISDNRDRAHEQYF; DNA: TGTGCCATCAGCGATAACCGGGACAGGGCCCACGAGCAGTACTTC
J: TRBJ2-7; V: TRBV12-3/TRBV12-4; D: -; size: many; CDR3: CASSFGDNYYEQYF; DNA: TGTGCCAGCAGTTTTGGGGATAATTACTACGAGCAGTACTTC
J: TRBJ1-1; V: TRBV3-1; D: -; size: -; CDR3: CASSQELEGRGTEAFF; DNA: TGTGCCAGCAGCCAAGAATTGGAGGGTAGAGGCACTGAAGCTTTCTTT
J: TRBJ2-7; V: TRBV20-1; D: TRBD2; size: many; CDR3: CSARTMKRGSSYEQYF; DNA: TGCAGTGCTAGAACTATGAAGCGGGGGAGCTCCTACGAGCAGTACTTC
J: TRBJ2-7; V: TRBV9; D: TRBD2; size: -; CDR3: CASSVGSGVSYEQYF; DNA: TGTGCCAGCAGCGTAGGTAGCGGGGTCTCCTACGAGCAGTACTTC
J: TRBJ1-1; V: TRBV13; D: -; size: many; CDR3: CASSLWARNTEAFF; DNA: TGTGCCAGCAGCTTATGGGCTAGGAACACTGAAGCTTTCTTT
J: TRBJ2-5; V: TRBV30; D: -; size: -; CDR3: CAWSVLQKETQYF; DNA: TGTGCCTGGAGTGTACTTCAAAAAGAGACCCAGTACTTC
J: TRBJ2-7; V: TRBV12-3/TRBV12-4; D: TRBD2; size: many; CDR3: CASSLISGTSGGSAPYEQYF; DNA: TGTGCCAGCAGTCTAATCTCGGGGACTAGCGGGGGTAGTGCCCCCTACGAGCAGTACTTC
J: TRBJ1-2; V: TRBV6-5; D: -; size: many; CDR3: CASSYNYGYTF; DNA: TGTGCCAGCAGTTACAACTATGGCTACACCTTC
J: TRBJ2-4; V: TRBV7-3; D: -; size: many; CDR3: CASSLTVRDIQYF; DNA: TGTGCCAGCAGTCTGACAGTAAGGGACATTCAGTACTTC
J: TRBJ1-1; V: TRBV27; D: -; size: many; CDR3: CASSIQGGDTEAFF; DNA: TGTGCCAGCAGTATTCAAGGAGGGGACACTGAAGCTTTCTTT
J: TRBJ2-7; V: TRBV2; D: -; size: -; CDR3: CAGTSSSYEQYF; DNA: TGTGCCGGGACCTCGAGCTCCTACGAGCAGTACTTC
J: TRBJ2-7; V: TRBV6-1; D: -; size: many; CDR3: CASSEPSLPPYEQYF; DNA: TGTGCCAGCAGTGAACCCAGTCTCCCACCCTACGAGCAGTACTTC
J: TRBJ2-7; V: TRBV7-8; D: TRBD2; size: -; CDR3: CASSLRVAGGYPYEQYF; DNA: TGTGCCAGCAGCTTAAGGGTAGCGGGGGGTTACCCCTACGAGCAGTACTTC
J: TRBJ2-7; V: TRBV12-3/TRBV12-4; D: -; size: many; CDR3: CASSLPGRSYEQYF; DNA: TGTGCCAGCAGTCTACCGGGCCGCTCCTACGAGCAGTACTTC
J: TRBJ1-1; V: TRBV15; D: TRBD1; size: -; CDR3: CATSARQGHTEAFF; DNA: TGTGCCACCAGCGCCCGACAGGGGCACACTGAAGCTTTCTTT
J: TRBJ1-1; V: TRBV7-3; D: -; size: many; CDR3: CASSRGQETEAFF; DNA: TGTGCCAGCAGCCGGGGCCAAGAGACTGAAGCTTTCTTT
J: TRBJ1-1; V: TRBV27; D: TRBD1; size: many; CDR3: CASSFPGTGGPAFF; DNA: TGTGCCAGCAGTTTCCCCGGGACAGGGGGGCCAGCTTTCTTT
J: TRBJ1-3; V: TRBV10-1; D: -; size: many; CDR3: CASSDGSTAGNTIYF; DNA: TGCGCCAGCAGTGACGGGAGTACCGCTGGAAACACCATATATTTT
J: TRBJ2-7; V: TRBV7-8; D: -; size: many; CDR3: CASSFGTLGDEQYF; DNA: TGTGCCAGCAGCTTCGGAACTCTCGGGGACGAGCAGTACTTC
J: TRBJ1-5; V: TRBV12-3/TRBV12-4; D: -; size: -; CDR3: CASRLSGSLGNQPQHF; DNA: TGTGCCAGCAGACTTTCGGGGTCCCTGGGCAATCAGCCCCAGCATTTT